This note documents a single T cell receptor (beta chain) sequence. Its antigen is unidentified. This record belongs to a study of long-term antiretroviral therapy in people with HIV. Unmatched junction bases numbered 3, after V lost 10 bases and J lost 4 bases. This CDR3 has 12 amino acids. Germline-derived CDR1 and CDR2 are SNHLY and FYNNEI. Overall study findings and caveats: ART adherence, viral resistance and therapy changes went unrecorded. Those clones which expanded before ART made up the dominant part of the repertoire at all time points. The range of CDR3 lengths in HIV repertoires proved narrower than that found in controls. Post-treatment diversity went higher with ART but stayed below transplant donor controls.

Researchers report immunoSEQ v3.0 was run at survey level. Repertoires were generated with immunoSEQ multiplex PCR, while TCRdb's copy carries only in-frame clones and drops some. The data contain roughly 42,000 clones, approximately 85% of them singletons. The chain links TRBV2 to TRBJ1-1, with 10 bases identical to TRBD1. The sample consisted of unsorted PBMCs, taken 3.1 years after starting antiretroviral therapy. The TCR originated in a woman aged 50 to 60 with HIV. CDR3 sequence reads: CATRTGGTEAFF. In DNA, the CDR3 is TGTGCCACCAGGACAGGGGGCACTGAAGCTTTCTTT.